The 8 T cell receptor beta chains given below trace back to one sample, sequenced in a study of blood T cell repertoires in COVID-19. Profiled with immunoSEQ multiplex PCR; TCRdb holds only in-frame clones, not every one. The sample lists more than 250,000 clones, 83% occurring once. Sequenced material: peripheral blood. The receptor source for this set is a man aged 55 to 70 who had recovered from COVID-19.

Written as DNA, the CDR3 is TGCGCCAGCAGCAGTGGACAGTTAGCTCAAGAGACCCAGTACTTC. This gives the protein CASSSGQLAQETQYF. V is TRBV5-1 and J is TRBJ2-5, with a possible D match to TRBD1 (6 bases). Germline-derived CDR1 and CDR2 are SGHRS and YFSETQ. V shed 4 bases and J shed 2 bases, with 15 bases lying between them. The CDR3 spans 15 residues.

The CDR3 loop reads CASSIAPGRNYGYTF. The CDR3, as DNA: TGTGCCAGTAGTATAGCTCCAGGGAGGAACTATGGCTACACCTTC. V usage is TRBV19 and J usage is TRBJ1-2; D may be TRBD1 (5 bases). The CDR3 is made up of 15 amino acids. The germline V gene encodes CDR1 LNHDA and CDR2 SQIVND (reference sequence). Deletions cut 1 base from V and 2 bases from J, with 11 bases between. Supplemented by reference TRBV19 and TRBJ1-2, the full variable domain reads DGGITQSPKYLFRKEGQNVTLSCEQNLNHDAMYWYRQDPGQGLRLIYYSQIVNDFQKGDIAEGYSVSREKKESFPLTVTSAQKNPTAFYLCASSIAPGRNYGYTFGSGTRLTVV.

This clone was counted a single time. The rearrangement joins TRBV5-6 to TRBJ1-5, with D perhaps matching TRBD1 (5 bases). V was cut by 0 bases and J by 4 bases, with 11 bases left in between. The germline gives CDR1 SGHDT, CDR2 YYEEEE. The CDR3 has 15 residues. The CDR3 region has the DNA TGTGCCAGCAGCTTGGGATTACAGGTTAATCAGCCCCAGCATTTT. Amino acids: CASSLGLQVNQPQHF.

This clone was recorded only once. The chain combines TRBV11-3 with TRBJ2-1; 9 bases agree with TRBD1. CDR1 and CDR2 from the germline V gene are SGHNT and YENEEA. The V gene end was trimmed by 1 base and the J gene end by 3 bases; junction bases not matched to a gene: 1. The CDR3 is 15 amino acids. The CDR3 bases are TGTGCCAGCAGCTTAGCGGGACAGGGCTACAATGAGCAGTTCTTC. Translating it yields CASSLAGQGYNEQFF.

J is TRBJ2-1 and V is TRBV7-9; 7 nucleotides match TRBD2. The CDR3 totals 15 residues. J gave up 5 bases and V 3 bases, and 7 bases lay outside the gene matches. Looked up from germline, CDR1 is SEHNR and CDR2 is FQNEAQ (reference sequence). DNA for the CDR3: TGTGCCAGCAGCTTGGGCGGGAGTCGGCACAATGAGCAGTTCTTC. Its protein product is CASSLGGSRHNEQFF.

The rearrangement links TRBV5-1 to TRBJ2-5; D not certain. Germline CDR1 is SGHRS and CDR2 is YFSETQ. V lost 4 bases, J lost 5 bases, and 12 bases lay in between. This CDR3 is 13 amino acids long. CDR3 sequence reads: CASSPSARETQYF. CDR3 sequence (DNA): TGCGCCAGCAGCCCCTCCGCGCGGGAGACCCAGTACTTC.

This sequence joins TRBV10-2 and TRBJ2-1; 8 nucleotides agree with TRBD2. The CDR3 contains 17 residues. The V gene end was trimmed by 3 bases and the J gene end by 2 bases; junction bases not matched to a gene: 9. CDR1 WSHSY and CDR2 SAAADI come from the germline V gene. In DNA, the CDR3 is TGCGCCAGCAGTGATCCCTATAGCGGGGATCCCTACAATGAGCAGTTCTTC. Translated, it gives CASSDPYSGDPYNEQFF.

This clone occurred a few times. The chain recombines TRBV4-2 with TRBJ2-7, with TRBD2 matching 8 bases. This CDR3 has 15 amino acids. The V gene end was trimmed by 1 base and the J gene end by 4 bases; junction bases not matched to a gene: 6. The V gene's germline CDR1 is LGHNA and CDR2 YNFKEQ. CDR3 region: CASSQGSGLGYEQYF. The CDR3 nucleotides read TGTGCCAGCAGCCAAGGCTCGGGACTAGGGTACGAGCAGTACTTC.